This T cell receptor beta chain was obtained from a study of T cell responses to AZD1222 COVID-19 vaccine. A remark on this clone: Different DNA sequences within this sample yield the same CDR3.

Germline V gene sequence: CDR1 MNHEY, CDR2 SVGAGI. The CDR3 spans 15 residues. Trimming removed 3 bases from V and 2 bases from J, with 11 bases in between. Sequencing used immunoSEQ multiplex PCR; TCRdb keeps in-frame clones, though not all of them. The sample has 100,000 to 150,000 clones, roughly nine tenths seen once. The sequence came from an adult in good health. This chain connects TRBV6-5 to TRBJ1-3, with D perhaps TRBD1 (6 bases). Sequencing used peripheral blood, obtained on day 0 of AZD1222 vaccination. CDR3 residues: CASSYQGQAGNTIYF. Here the CDR3 DNA reads TGTGCCAGCAGTTATCAGGGGCAAGCTGGAAACACCATATATTTT.